The T cell receptor (beta chain) under discussion was sequenced for a study of identical twins. The CDR3 is made up of 14 amino acids. Germline V gene sequence: CDR1 SGHRS, CDR2 YFSETQ. V dropped 0 bases and J dropped 2 bases, with 5 bases sitting between them. TCRdb redid the calling of the 5' RACE reads with MiXCR, one entry per CDR3 protein. The table records some 250,000 distinct CDR3 sequences, about 12% of them present only once. In this sample, this clonotype turned up many times. These same data were also listed under a study on yellow fever vaccine responses in identical twins. That work contributes: Twins reportedly appeared to share part of their vaccine T cell response while keeping part individual.

Sequenced sample: memory (CD45RO+) T cells sorted from blood. The rearrangement uses TRBV5-1 and TRBJ2-2; D not resolved. The sequence derives from a woman aged 18-30 years in good health. CDR3 coding DNA: TGCGCCAGCAGCTTGGGACTTAACACCGGGGAGCTGTTTTTT. Protein product: CASSLGLNTGELFF.